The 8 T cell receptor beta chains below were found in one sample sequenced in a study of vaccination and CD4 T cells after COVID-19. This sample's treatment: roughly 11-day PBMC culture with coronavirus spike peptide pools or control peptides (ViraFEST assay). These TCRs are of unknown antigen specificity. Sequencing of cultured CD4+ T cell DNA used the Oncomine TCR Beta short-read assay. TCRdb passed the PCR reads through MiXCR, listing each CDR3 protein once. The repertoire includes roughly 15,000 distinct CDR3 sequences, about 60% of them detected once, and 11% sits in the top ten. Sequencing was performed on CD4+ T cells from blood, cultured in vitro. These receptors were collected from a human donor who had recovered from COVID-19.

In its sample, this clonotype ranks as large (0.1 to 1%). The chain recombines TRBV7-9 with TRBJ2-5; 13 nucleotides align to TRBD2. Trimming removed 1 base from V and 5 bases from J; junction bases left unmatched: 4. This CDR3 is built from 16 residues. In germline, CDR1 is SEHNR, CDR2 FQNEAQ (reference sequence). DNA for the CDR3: TGTGCCAGCAGCTTAGAAGGACTAGCGGGAGCTGAGACCCAGTACTTC. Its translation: CASSLEGLAGAETQYF.

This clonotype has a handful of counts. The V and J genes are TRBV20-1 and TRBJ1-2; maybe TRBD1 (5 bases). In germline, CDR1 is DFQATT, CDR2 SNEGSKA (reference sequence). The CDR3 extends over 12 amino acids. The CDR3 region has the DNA TGCACCGCCACGGGGGGTGACTATGGCTACACCTTC. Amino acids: CTATGGDYGYTF.

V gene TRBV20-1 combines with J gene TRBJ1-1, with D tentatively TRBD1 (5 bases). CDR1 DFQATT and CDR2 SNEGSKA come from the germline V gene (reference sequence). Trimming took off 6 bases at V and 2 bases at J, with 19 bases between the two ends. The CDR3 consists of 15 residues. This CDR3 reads CSAPPLRGINTEAFF. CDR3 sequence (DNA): TGCAGTGCCCCACCGCTACGGGGCATTAACACTGAAGCTTTCTTT.

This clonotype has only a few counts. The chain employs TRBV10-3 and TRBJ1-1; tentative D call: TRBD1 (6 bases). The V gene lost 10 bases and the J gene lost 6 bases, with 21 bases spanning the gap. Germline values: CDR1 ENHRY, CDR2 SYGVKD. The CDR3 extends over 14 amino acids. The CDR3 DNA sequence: TGTGCCACCATCAGTCACAGGGAAGGGGCTGAAGCTTTCTTT. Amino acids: CATISHREGAEAFF.

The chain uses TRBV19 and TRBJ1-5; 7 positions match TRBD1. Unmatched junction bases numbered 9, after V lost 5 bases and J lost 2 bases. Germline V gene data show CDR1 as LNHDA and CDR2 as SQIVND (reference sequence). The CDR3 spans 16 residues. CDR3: CASSPPGQRGNQPQHF. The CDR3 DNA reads TGTGCCAGTAGTCCGCCGGGACAGAGAGGCAATCAGCCCCAGCATTTT.

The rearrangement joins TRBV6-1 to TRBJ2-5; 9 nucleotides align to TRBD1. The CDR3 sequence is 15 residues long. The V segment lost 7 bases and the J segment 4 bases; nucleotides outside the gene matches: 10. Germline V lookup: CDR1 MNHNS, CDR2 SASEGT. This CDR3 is CASTPRVQGAETQYF. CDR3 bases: TGTGCCAGCACCCCACGGGTACAGGGGGCAGAGACCCAGTACTTC.

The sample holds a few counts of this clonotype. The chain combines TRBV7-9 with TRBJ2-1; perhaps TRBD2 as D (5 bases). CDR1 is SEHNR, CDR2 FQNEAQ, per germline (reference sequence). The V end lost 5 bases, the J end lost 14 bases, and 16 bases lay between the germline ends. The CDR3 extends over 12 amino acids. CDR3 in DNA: TGTGCCAGCAGCGACCGGAGGTCCAGTAAGTTCTTC. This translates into CASSDRRSSKFF.

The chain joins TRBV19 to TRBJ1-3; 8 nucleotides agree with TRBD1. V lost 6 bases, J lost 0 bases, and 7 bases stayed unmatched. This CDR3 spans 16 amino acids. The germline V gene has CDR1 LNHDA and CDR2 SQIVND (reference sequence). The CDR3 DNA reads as TGTGCCAGTAGGACTGGACAGGGAAACTCTGGAAACACCATATATTTT. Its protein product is CASRTGQGNSGNTIYF.